These 24 T cell receptor beta chains share one sample of origin, sequenced in a study of human T cells and chemical hapten exposure. TCRdb reanalysed the RACE reads using MiXCR and keeps one entry per CDR3 protein. The sample lists approximately 80,000 distinct CDR3 sequences, about 14% occurring once. Time point reported: pre-sensitization, week 0. The treatment was: therapeutic diphenylcyclopropenone sensitization with weekly scalp DPC. The specimen was whole blood, collected in connection with sensitization to the hapten diphenylcyclopropenone (DPC). These receptors all come from a woman between 45 and 60 years old with alopecia areata. Some clones in this sample may be carry-over from other donors' samples.

V usage is TRBV29-1 and J usage is TRBJ1-3, with TRBD1 as a possible D gene (6 bases). V was shortened by 0 bases and J by 4 bases, with 10 bases between the two germline ends. In germline, CDR1 is SQVTM, CDR2 ANQGSEA. CDR3 length: 14 amino acids. In DNA, the CDR3 is TGCAGCGTTGAAGAGGCAGGGGCGGGAAACACCATATATTTT. It codes for CSVEEAGAGNTIYF.

Ten or more counts support this clonotype. The chain has TRBV27 and TRBJ1-1; TRBD1 aligns across 12 bases. CDR3 size: 15 residues. The J segment lost 4 bases and the V segment lost 8 bases, leaving 8 bases of the junction unmatched. Looked up from germline, CDR1 is MNHEY and CDR2 is SMNVEV (reference sequence). The CDR3 nucleotides read TGTGCCAGCCTGCCCGGGACAGGGGGCTTCACTGAAGCTTTCTTT. This sequence encodes CASLPGTGGFTEAFF.

This clonotype was counted at least ten times. V is TRBV12-3 or TRBV12-4 and J is TRBJ1-5; D remains unclear. The CDR3 sequence is 13 residues long. Trimming removed 6 bases at V and 0 bases at J, with 6 bases between. Written as DNA, the CDR3 is TGTGCCAGCAGCTTAAATAGCAATCAGCCCCAGCATTTT. Amino acid sequence: CASSLNSNQPQHF.

This clonotype came up a few times. The chain recombines TRBV5-5 with TRBJ2-7, with 9 bases fitting TRBD1. The CDR3 runs 15 residues. Germline CDR1 is SGHKS and CDR2 is YYEKEE (reference sequence). The J segment lost 5 bases and the V segment lost 4 bases, leaving 10 bases of the junction unmatched. DNA for the CDR3: TGTGCCAGCAGCAGGAGCCGGGACAGGGTCAACGAGCAGTACTTC. It yields the protein CASSRSRDRVNEQYF.

This clonotype was recorded a few times. The V gene is TRBV5-1, the J gene TRBJ2-7, with a weak D call TRBD1 (6 bases). The germline gives CDR1 SGHRS, CDR2 YFSETQ. The CDR3 totals 14 residues. V was cut by 4 bases and J by 3 bases, with 14 bases left in between. CDR3 amino acids: CASSVPRGDYEQYF. The CDR3 region has the DNA TGCGCCAGCAGCGTTCCCAGGGGTGACTACGAGCAGTACTTC.

The sample holds a few counts of this clonotype. The V gene is TRBV5-5, the J gene TRBJ1-4; D unclear. This CDR3 spans 16 amino acids. The V gene's germline CDR1 is SGHKS and CDR2 YYEKEE (reference sequence). V lost 4 bases, J lost 7 bases, and 20 bases lay in between. This chain's CDR3 is CASSPGLGSVPEKLFF. The CDR3 DNA sequence: TGTGCCAGCAGCCCTGGCCTCGGGTCGGTCCCTGAAAAACTGTTTTTT.

This clonotype appeared a few times. The genes are TRBV28 and TRBJ1-1; D unclear. V lost 5 bases and J lost 1, with 5 bases in between. CDR3 length: 12 amino acids. Per germline, CDR1 MDHEN and CDR2 SYDVKM. CDR3: CASSPRNTEAFF. The CDR3 coding sequence is TGTGCCAGCAGTCCCAGGAACACTGAAGCTTTCTTT. The full variable domain, in which reference TRBV28 and TRBJ1-1 provide the parts outside the CDR3, is DVKVTQSSRYLVKRTGEKVFLECVQDMDHENMFWYRQDPGLGLRLIYFSYDVKMKEKGDIPEGYSVSREKKERFSLILESASTNQTSMYLCASSPRNTEAFFGQGTRLTVV.

This clonotype was counted only a few times. The rearrangement uses TRBV7-2 and TRBJ2-5; tentatively, D is TRBD1 or TRBD2 (5 bases each). V lost 4 bases and J 0 bases, leaving 9 bases between the germline ends. Germline CDR1 is SGHTA and CDR2 is FQGNSA. This CDR3 contains 14 residues. As DNA, the CDR3 is TGTGCCAGCAGCTCCGGGGCTCACCAAGAGACCCAGTACTTC. Its translation is CASSSGAHQETQYF.

This clonotype was recorded at least ten times. The chain uses TRBV7-6 and TRBJ2-1; D is possibly TRBD2 (6 bases). V was clipped by 0 bases and J by 4 bases, with 10 bases between them. CDR3 length equals 15 residues. Germline CDR1 reads SGHVS; CDR2 reads FNYEAQ. The CDR3 reads CASSLARGMYNEQFF. The CDR3 DNA follows: TGTGCCAGCAGCTTAGCCCGGGGGATGTACAATGAGCAGTTCTTC.

This clonotype was picked up many times. The rearrangement uses TRBV3-1 and TRBJ2-2; 9 bases match TRBD2. The CDR3 contains 16 residues. Germline CDR1 is LGHDT and CDR2 is YNNKEL (reference sequence). Trimming at V came to 1 base and at J to 4 bases, leaving 4 bases not matched to a gene. CDR3 nucleotide sequence: TGTGCCAGCAGCCAAGGCCTAGCGGGATCCACCGGGGAGCTGTTTTTT. It specifies CASSQGLAGSTGELFF.

The chain joins TRBV12-3 or TRBV12-4 to TRBJ1-2; 8 bases are a match to TRBD1. Trimming removed 5 bases from V and 2 bases from J; junction bases left unmatched: 4. This CDR3 is 14 amino acids long. CDR3 amino acids: CASSATGANYGYTF. CDR3 sequence (DNA): TGTGCCAGCAGTGCGACAGGGGCAAACTATGGCTACACCTTC.

V usage is TRBV12-3 or TRBV12-4 and J usage is TRBJ1-5; no definite D call. This CDR3 is 13 amino acids long. Trimming left V 3 bases short and J 3 bases short, with 6 bases between. The CDR3 is CASSLGFNQPQHF. The CDR3, as DNA: TGTGCCAGCAGTTTGGGATTCAATCAGCCCCAGCATTTT.

This clonotype was observed a few times. This chain connects TRBV29-1 to TRBJ1-2; D unresolved. CDR1 and CDR2 from the germline V gene are SQVTM and ANQGSEA. The CDR3 has 11 amino acids. Trimming stripped 4 bases from V and 8 bases from J, with 11 bases between. This chain's CDR3 is CSVGRSHGYTF. CDR3 bases: TGCAGCGTTGGACGGTCTCACGGCTACACCTTC.

This CDR3 reads CASSLGTGVDTQYF. CDR3 sequence (DNA): TGTGCCAGCAGCTTAGGTACAGGGGTGGATACGCAGTATTTT. The V gene is TRBV7-9, the J gene TRBJ2-3, with 7 bases matching TRBD1. The germline gives CDR1 SEHNR, CDR2 FQNEAQ (reference sequence). The CDR3 runs 14 residues. J was trimmed by 6 bases and V by 1 base; bases with no gene match: 4. Full variable domain (rest looked up from reference TRBV7-9 and TRBJ2-3): DTGVSQNPRHKITKRGQNVTFRCDPISEHNRLYWYRQTLGQGPEFLTYFQNEAQLEKSRLLSDRFSAERPKGSFSTLEIQRTEQGDSAMYLCASSLGTGVDTQYFGPGTRLTVL.

The rearrangement links TRBV7-2 to TRBJ2-7, with 9 nucleotides matching TRBD1. CDR1 is SGHTA and CDR2 is FQGNSA in the germline V gene. The V and J ends lost 1 base and 4 bases, in that order; junction bases with no gene match: 8. This CDR3 is 16 amino acids long. CDR3 region: CASSLDPGQGLYEQYF. The CDR3 DNA reads TGTGCCAGCAGCTTAGATCCGGGACAGGGACTTTACGAGCAGTACTTC.

This clonotype appeared a few times. CDR3 nucleotide sequence: TGCAGTGCGTTACTAGCGGCAGATACGCAGTATTTT. Amino acids: CSALLAADTQYF. The chain recombines TRBV20-1 with TRBJ2-3; 8 nucleotides match TRBD2. From germline, CDR1 is DFQATT and CDR2 SNEGSKA (reference sequence). The CDR3 loop spans 12 amino acids. V was pared by 6 bases and J by 4 bases, with 3 bases of the junction left unmatched.

The rearrangement uses TRBV18 and TRBJ1-1, with unresolved D. V lost 4 bases, J lost 4 bases, and 16 bases lay in between. CDR1 is KGHSH and CDR2 is LQKENI in the germline V gene. The length of the CDR3 is 15 residues. The CDR3: CASSRREGTGTEAFF. The CDR3 DNA sequence: TGTGCCAGCTCACGGAGGGAGGGAACGGGCACTGAAGCTTTCTTT.

The rearrangement uses TRBV3-2 and TRBJ1-1. TRBV3-2 is termed a pseudogene. CDR3 length: 18 amino acids. The CDR3: CASSQDPVALRGNTEAFF. For the CDR3, the DNA is TGTGCCAGCAGCCAAGATCCGGTGGCCCTTCGAGGGAACACTGAAGCTTTCTTT.

In its sample, this clonotype was seen many times. The V gene is TRBV15, the J gene TRBJ2-1, with D perhaps being TRBD1 or TRBD2 (5 bases each). V gave up 0 bases and J gave up 6 bases, with 9 bases separating them. The CDR3 covers 14 residues. Germline CDR1 is LNHNV and CDR2 is YYDKDF (reference sequence). Here the CDR3 reads CATSRDRGGNEQFF. CDR3 nucleotides: TGTGCCACCAGCAGAGATCGTGGGGGCAATGAGCAGTTCTTC.

This chain connects TRBV6-2 or TRBV6-3 to TRBJ2-1; D might be TRBD1 or TRBD2, each matching 5 bases. Trimming pared 7 bases from V and 5 bases from J, leaving 6 bases between. The CDR3 contains 11 residues. Germline loops: CDR1 MNHEY, CDR2 SVGEGT. CDR3 in DNA: TGTGCCAGCAAGGGACACAATGAGCAGTTCTTC. Protein: CASKGHNEQFF.

This clonotype was seen many times. CDR3 amino acids: CASSTAGFGRNTIYF. The CDR3, as DNA: TGTGCCAGCAGCACGGCAGGGTTTGGACGAAACACCATATATTTT. This chain joins TRBV6-1 and TRBJ1-3, with D possibly TRBD1 on 5 matching bases. The V and J ends lost 6 bases and 5 bases respectively, with 17 bases between them. CDR3 length: 15 residues. Looked up from germline, CDR1 is MNHNS and CDR2 is SASEGT.

V usage is TRBV13 and J usage is TRBJ1-6, with D hard to call. CDR1 and CDR2 from the germline V gene are PRHDT and FYEKMQ (reference sequence). This CDR3 is 14 amino acids long. Trimming took 0 bases from V and 10 from J, leaving 10 bases between them. CDR3 sequence reads: CASSLGRVSSPLHF. As DNA, the CDR3 is TGTGCCAGCAGCTTAGGGAGAGTCAGCTCACCCCTCCACTTT. The full variable domain, its missing parts supplied by reference TRBV13 and TRBJ1-6, is AAGVIQSPRHLIKEKRETATLKCYPIPRHDTVYWYQQGPGQDPQFLISFYEKMQSDKGSIPDRFSAQQFSDYHSELNMSSLELGDSALYFCASSLGRVSSPLHFGNGTRLTVT.

This clonotype was counted a few times. The genes are TRBV29-1 and TRBJ1-2; D is unresolved. Germline loops: CDR1 SQVTM, CDR2 ANQGSEA. V lost 3 bases and J lost 7, with 18 bases in between. This CDR3 is built from 14 residues. CDR3 nucleotides: TGCAGCGTTGAGCAGATTCCCTTAACCGCTGGCTACACCTTC. This gives the protein CSVEQIPLTAGYTF. Full variable domain (outside the CDR3, taken from reference TRBV29-1 and TRBJ1-2): SAVISQKPSRDICQRGTSLTIQCQVDSQVTMMFWYRQQPGQSLTLIATANQGSEATYESGFVIDKFPISRPNLTFSTLTVSNMSPEDSSIYLCSVEQIPLTAGYTFGSGTRLTVV.

This clonotype was detected once. The genes are TRBV20-1 and TRBJ2-2; possible D gene TRBD2, 6 bases. The CDR3 spans 14 residues. The V and J ends lost 3 bases and 3 bases respectively, with 11 bases between them. Germline V gene lookup returns CDR1 DFQATT and CDR2 SNEGSKA (reference sequence). Here the CDR3 DNA reads TGCAGTGCTAGCCGGGGCGGGGACACCGGGGAGCTGTTTTTT. Amino acids: CSASRGGDTGELFF.